The clone carrying this TCR beta chain has only one observation. The CDR3 runs 14 residues. V was clipped by 4 bases and J by 7 bases; unmatched bases: 3. Germline V gene sequence: CDR1 SGHVS, CDR2 FQNEAQ. Seattle patients were enrolled during active infection and followed longitudinally. The data were taken from a study of blood T cell repertoires in COVID-19. About the research overall: Both acute and convalescent COVID-19 samples were obtained from the United States, Italy and Spain.

Produced via immunoSEQ multiplex PCR; TCRdb's table is partial and in-frame only. Here the sample spans about 480,000 clones, roughly 89% being singletons. Sequenced input: peripheral blood. The sequence derives from a young man with COVID-19, enrolled during active disease. J is TRBJ2-7 and V is TRBV7-8, with 14 bases fitting TRBD2. This CDR3 reads CASSSGLAGVEQYF. The CDR3 region has the DNA TGTGCCAGCAGCTCGGGACTAGCGGGGGTAGAGCAGTACTTC.